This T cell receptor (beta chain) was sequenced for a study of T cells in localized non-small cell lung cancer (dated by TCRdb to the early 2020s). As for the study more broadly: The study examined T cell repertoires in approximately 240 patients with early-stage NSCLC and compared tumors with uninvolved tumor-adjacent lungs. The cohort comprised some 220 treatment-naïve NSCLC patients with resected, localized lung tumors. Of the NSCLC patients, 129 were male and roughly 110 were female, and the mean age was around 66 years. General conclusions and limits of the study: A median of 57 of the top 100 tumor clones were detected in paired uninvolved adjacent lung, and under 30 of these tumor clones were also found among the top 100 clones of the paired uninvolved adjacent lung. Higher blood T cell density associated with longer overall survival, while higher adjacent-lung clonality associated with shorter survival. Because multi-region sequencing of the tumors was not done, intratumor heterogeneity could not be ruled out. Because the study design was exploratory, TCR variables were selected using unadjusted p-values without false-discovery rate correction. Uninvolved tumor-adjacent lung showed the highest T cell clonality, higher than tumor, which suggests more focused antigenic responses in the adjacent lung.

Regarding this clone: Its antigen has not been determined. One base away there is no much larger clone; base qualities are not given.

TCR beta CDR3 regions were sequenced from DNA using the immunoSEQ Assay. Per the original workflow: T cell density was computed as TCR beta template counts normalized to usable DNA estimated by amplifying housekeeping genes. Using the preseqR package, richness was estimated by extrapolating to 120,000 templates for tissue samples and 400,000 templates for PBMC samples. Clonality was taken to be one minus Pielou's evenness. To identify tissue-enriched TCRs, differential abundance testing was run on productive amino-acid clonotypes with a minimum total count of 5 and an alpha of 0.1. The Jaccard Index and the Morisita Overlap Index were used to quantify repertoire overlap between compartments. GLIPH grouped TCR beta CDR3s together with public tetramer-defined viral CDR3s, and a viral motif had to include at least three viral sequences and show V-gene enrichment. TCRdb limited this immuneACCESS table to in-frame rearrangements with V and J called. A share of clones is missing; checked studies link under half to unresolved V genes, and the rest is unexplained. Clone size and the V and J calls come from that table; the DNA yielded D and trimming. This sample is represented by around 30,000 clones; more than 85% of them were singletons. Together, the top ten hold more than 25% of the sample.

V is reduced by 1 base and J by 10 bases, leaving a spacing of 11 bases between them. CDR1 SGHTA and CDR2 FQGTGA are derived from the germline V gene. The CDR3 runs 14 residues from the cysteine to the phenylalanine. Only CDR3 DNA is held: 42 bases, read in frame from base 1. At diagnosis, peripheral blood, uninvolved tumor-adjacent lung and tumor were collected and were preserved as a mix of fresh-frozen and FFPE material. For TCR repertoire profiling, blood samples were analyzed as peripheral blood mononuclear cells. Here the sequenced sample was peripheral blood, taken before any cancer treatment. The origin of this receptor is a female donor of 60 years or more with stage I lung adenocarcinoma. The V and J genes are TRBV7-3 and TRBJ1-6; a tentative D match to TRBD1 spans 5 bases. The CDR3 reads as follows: CASSLIGRESPLHF. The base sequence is TGTGCCAGCAGCTTAATCGGCAGGGAGTCACCCCTCCACTTT.